This TCR beta chain was captured in a study of T cell responses to AZD1222 COVID-19 vaccine. Study-wide points: It should be noted that donors were predominantly white British and more often female, and clonal diversity was possibly underestimated.

Measured with immunoSEQ multiplex PCR; TCRdb has only the in-frame clones, and not every one. Counted here are 150,000 to 200,000 clones, approximately 90% occurring once; the ten biggest clones make up 3.4%. Second-dose timings of about 4 or about 12 weeks were pooled. Notes on this clone: Its target is unknown.

With 5 bases removed from V and 4 bases from J, the gap between germline ends came to 11 bases. CDR1 is SGHAT and CDR2 is FQDESV in the germline V gene (reference sequence). The CDR3 spans 14 residues. The TCR was taken from an adult who received the AZD1222 COVID-19 vaccine. The source material was peripheral blood, sampled 28 days after the second AZD1222 dose. The chain uses TRBV11-1 and TRBJ2-2, with a tentative D call TRBD2 (6 bases). The CDR3 sequence: CASSPSGGTGELFF. The CDR3 bases are TGTGCCAGCAGCCCCTCCGGGGGCACCGGGGAGCTGTTTTTT.